Shown below are 32 T cell receptor beta chains from a single sample sequenced in a study of shared clonotypes between healthy human individuals. Libraries were prepared by immunoSEQ multiplex PCR; TCRdb keeps only in-frame clonotypes and omits some of them. The sample lists some 2.3 million clones, 80% to 95% occurring once. Material for sequencing was naive CD4+ T cells from PBMCs. Sample subset: CD45RA+ positively selected. These receptors were collected from a man between 18 and 29 years old in good health. Some clones in this sample may be carry-over from other donors' samples.

The chain is built from TRBV7-2 and TRBJ2-7, with TRBD1 identical over 10 bases. This CDR3 region has 14 residues. J gave up 6 bases and V 3 bases, and 5 bases lay outside the gene matches. The germline CDR1 and CDR2 sequences are SGHTA and FQGNSA. The CDR3: CASSLGGTGAEQYF. CDR3 DNA: TGTGCCAGCAGCTTGGGGGGGACAGGGGCCGAGCAGTACTTC.

As to this clone: Other nucleotide sequences from this sample produce the same CDR3. The chain is built from TRBV10-3 and TRBJ2-2; the D call may be TRBD1 or TRBD2 (5 bases each). V was pared by 6 bases and J by 5 bases, with 16 bases between. The length of the CDR3 is 15 residues. Germline assignment: CDR1 ENHRY and CDR2 SYGVKD. The CDR3 loop reads CAISAGTGRTGELFF. CDR3 nucleotide sequence: TGTGCCATCAGCGCCGGGACGGGACGAACCGGGGAGCTGTTTTTT.

The chain carries TRBV11-2 and TRBJ1-3; 7 bases agree with TRBD1. Germline CDR1 reads SGHAT; CDR2 reads FQNNGV. The CDR3 has 14 amino acids. V shed 4 bases and J 4 bases; nucleotides not matched to a gene: 4. This chain's CDR3 is CASSSNRGGNTIYF. The DNA for the CDR3 is TGTGCCAGCAGCTCTAACAGGGGAGGAAACACCATATATTTT.

Notes on this clone: The sample has other DNA sequences that encode this CDR3 too. The V gene is TRBV7-2, the J gene TRBJ1-1; D is ambiguous. Trimming cost V 1 base and J 1 base, with 4 bases left between them. This CDR3 has 13 residues. CDR1 and CDR2 from the germline V gene are SGHTA and FQGNSA. CDR3 residues: CASSLGTNTEAFF. As DNA, the CDR3 is TGTGCCAGCAGCTTAGGCACGAACACTGAAGCTTTCTTT.

The rearrangement joins TRBV5-5 to TRBJ1-4; 7 bases agree with TRBD1. The junction had 16 bases not matched to a gene; V was cut back by 6 bases and J by 8 bases. The CDR3 consists of 16 residues. Germline V CDR1 and CDR2: SGHKS, YYEKEE (reference sequence). DNA of the CDR3: TGTGCCAGCACCTTTGGGGCAGGGGGGCGTTGGGAAAAACTGTTTTTT. This sequence encodes CASTFGAGGRWEKLFF. Complete variable domain (other parts from reference TRBV5-5 and TRBJ1-4): DAGVTQSPTHLIKTRGQQVTLRCSPISGHKSVSWYQQVLGQGPQFIFQYYEKEERGRGNFPDRFSARQFPNYSSELNVNALLLGDSALYLCASTFGAGGRWEKLFFGSGTQLSVL.

This CDR3 is CASSPGGGQYF. Written as DNA, the CDR3 is TGTGCCAGCTCACCTGGCGGCGGGCAGTACTTC. The chain uses TRBV18 and TRBJ2-7; D gene unclear. This CDR3 has 11 amino acids. From germline, CDR1 is KGHSH and CDR2 LQKENI. Trimming stripped 3 bases from V and 9 bases from J, with 9 bases between. The full variable domain, its missing parts supplied by reference TRBV18 and TRBJ2-7, is NAGVMQNPRHLVRRRGQEARLRCSPMKGHSHVYWYRQLPEEGLKFMVYLQKENIIDESGMPKERFSAEFPKEGPSILRIQQVVRGDSAAYFCASSPGGGQYFGPGTRLTVT.

Points on this clone: This same CDR3 is encoded by further DNA sequences in the sample. The rearrangement uses TRBV28 and TRBJ1-1; TRBD1 is a possible D gene (5 bases). The CDR3 is made up of 15 amino acids. V was shortened by 2 bases and J by 2 bases, with 12 bases between the two germline ends. Germline V gives CDR1 MDHEN, CDR2 SYDVKM. The CDR3 is CASSLGGQGNTEAFF. The CDR3, as DNA: TGTGCCAGCAGTTTAGGTGGGCAGGGTAACACTGAAGCTTTCTTT.

The V call is TRBV18, the J call TRBJ2-7; TRBD1 might be the D (6 bases). The CDR3 has 16 residues. The germline V gene encodes CDR1 KGHSH and CDR2 LQKENI. V shed 0 bases and J shed 3 bases, with 15 bases lying between them. DNA for the CDR3: TGTGCCAGCTCACCACCCTCCGGACAGAGAGACTACGAGCAGTACTTC. Its protein is CASSPPSGQRDYEQYF.

The rearrangement joins TRBV30 to TRBJ2-3, with 8 bases matching TRBD2. Trimming removed 4 bases from V and 8 bases from J; junction bases left unmatched: 14. The germline gives CDR1 GTSNPN, CDR2 SVGIG (reference sequence). The CDR3 extends over 15 amino acids. The CDR3: CAWNSPRREAGTQYF. The CDR3 DNA reads as TGTGCCTGGAATAGTCCCAGGCGGGAGGCCGGTACGCAGTATTTT.

The gene calls are TRBV11-1 and TRBJ2-3, with D possibly TRBD1 on 6 matching bases. With 4 bases removed from V and 4 bases from J, the gap between germline ends came to 18 bases. The CDR3 covers 16 residues. Per the germline V gene, CDR1 is SGHAT and CDR2 is FQDESV (reference sequence). CDR3 in amino acids: CASSSLIDRPPDTQYF. Written as DNA, the CDR3 is TGTGCCAGCAGCTCCCTTATCGACAGGCCCCCAGATACGCAGTATTTT.

This chain connects TRBV4-1 to TRBJ1-3, with 7 bases aligning to TRBD1. Germline lookup yields CDR1 MGHRA and CDR2 YSYEKL. The CDR3 sequence is 18 residues long. J was trimmed by 0 bases and V by 0 bases; bases with no gene match: 8. Written as DNA, the CDR3 is TGCGCCAGCAGCCAAGATCGGACCGGGACAGACTCTGGAAACACCATATATTTT. Translated, it gives CASSQDRTGTDSGNTIYF.

The genes are TRBV28 and TRBJ1-1, with D tentatively TRBD1 (6 bases). CDR1 is MDHEN and CDR2 is SYDVKM in the germline V gene. V gave up 4 bases and J gave up 3 bases, with 15 bases separating them. The CDR3 spans 15 residues. CDR3 protein: CASSSLRGAYTEAFF. The CDR3 nucleotides read TGTGCCAGCAGTTCACTGAGGGGGGCCTACACTGAAGCTTTCTTT.

V and J are TRBV5-6 and TRBJ2-1; D may be TRBD2 (5 bases). Germline V gene data show CDR1 as SGHDT and CDR2 as YYEEEE. This CDR3 is built from 14 residues. V was shortened by 0 bases and J by 10 bases, with 14 bases between the two germline ends. The CDR3 bases are TGTGCCAGCAGCTTGGCCAGAAGCTCGGGGGAGCAGTTCTTC. Its protein is CASSLARSSGEQFF. Looking up the rest from reference TRBV5-6 and TRBJ2-1 gives the full variable domain: DAGVTQSPTHLIKTRGQQVTLRCSPKSGHDTVSWYQQALGQGPQFIFQYYEEEERQRGNFPDRFSGHQFPNYSSELNVNALLLGDSALYLCASSLARSSGEQFFGPGTRLTVL.

The chain recombines TRBV13 with TRBJ1-2; 8 bases map to TRBD1. CDR1 PRHDT and CDR2 FYEKMQ come from the germline V gene (reference sequence). CDR3 length: 16 amino acids. The V gene end was trimmed by 1 base and the J gene end by 6 bases; junction bases not matched to a gene: 10. As DNA, the CDR3 is TGTGCCAGCAGCTTAGAGCCTCGGACAGGGTGGGATGGCTACACCTTC. It encodes CASSLEPRTGWDGYTF.

This clone was picked up a small number of times. The gene calls are TRBV7-9 and TRBJ1-2; D gene uncertain. V was trimmed by 3 bases and J by 4 bases, leaving 12 bases between them. Germline V gives CDR1 SEHNR, CDR2 FQNEAQ (reference sequence). The CDR3 is 14 amino acids. The CDR3: CASSFNSLIYGYTF. The CDR3 DNA is TGTGCCAGCAGCTTCAACAGCCTTATCTATGGCTACACCTTC. Based on the CDR3 plus reference TRBV7-9 and TRBJ1-2, the full variable domain is DTGVSQNPRHKITKRGQNVTFRCDPISEHNRLYWYRQTLGQGPEFLTYFQNEAQLEKSRLLSDRFSAERPKGSFSTLEIQRTEQGDSAMYLCASSFNSLIYGYTFGSGTRLTVV.

This clone was counted only a few times. The same CDR3 arises from other DNA sequences in this sample as well. The V and J genes are TRBV20-1 and TRBJ1-3; D is uncertain. From germline, CDR1 is DFQATT and CDR2 SNEGSKA (reference sequence). Trimming pared 3 bases from V and 2 bases from J, leaving 2 bases between. The CDR3 is made up of 11 amino acids. This CDR3 is CSASTGNTIYF. CDR3 DNA: TGCAGTGCTAGTACTGGAAACACCATATATTTT.

This clone was picked up one time. This chain connects TRBV5-1 to TRBJ2-3; D remains ambiguous. V lost 3 bases to trimming and J lost 4 bases, with 12 bases between them. The CDR3 is made up of 14 amino acids. Germline CDR1 and CDR2: SGHRS and YFSETQ. CDR3 nucleotides: TGCGCCAGCAGCTCCTATTTGATCGCAGATACGCAGTATTTT. Translated: CASSSYLIADTQYF. The whole variable domain, filled in from reference TRBV5-1 and TRBJ2-3, reads KAGVTQTPRYLIKTRGQQVTLSCSPISGHRSVSWYQQTPGQGLQFLFEYFSETQRNKGNFPGRFSGRQFSNSRSEMNVSTLELGDSALYLCASSSYLIADTQYFGPGTRLTVL.

The chain employs TRBV29-1 and TRBJ1-1; weak D call: TRBD1 (5 bases). The CDR3 loop spans 13 amino acids. CDR1 is SQVTM and CDR2 is ANQGSEA in the germline V gene. V was trimmed by 4 bases and J by 7 bases, leaving 16 bases between them. CDR3 nucleotide sequence: TGCAGCGTTGCTAGACCGGGGAGGGGTGAAGCTTTCTTT. The encoded protein is CSVARPGRGEAFF.

The rearrangement links TRBV5-1 to TRBJ1-1; TRBD1 is a possible D gene (5 bases). Trimming took off 0 bases at V and 4 bases at J, with 13 bases between the two ends. CDR1 and CDR2 (germline): SGHRS, YFSETQ. CDR3 length: 15 residues. CDR3 sequence: CASSLVLGGSTEAFF. CDR3 DNA: TGCGCCAGCAGCTTGGTGTTGGGGGGGAGCACTGAAGCTTTCTTT.

The gene calls are TRBV7-2 and TRBJ2-1; D perhaps matches TRBD1 (6 bases). With 4 bases removed from V and 6 bases from J, the gap between germline ends came to 19 bases. The CDR3 contains 16 residues. Germline CDR1 SGHTA, CDR2 FQGNSA. As DNA, the CDR3 is TGTGCCAGCAGCTCCCAGACAGGTCTTACCGCCAATGAGCAGTTCTTC. As protein: CASSSQTGLTANEQFF.

The rearrangement uses TRBV5-4 and TRBJ2-7, with D possibly matching TRBD1 (5 bases). CDR3 length: 13 amino acids. Germline CDR1 and CDR2: SGHNT and YYREEE (reference sequence). V was pared by 1 base and J by 5 bases, with 10 bases between. The CDR3: CASSLSFRDEQYF. The CDR3 nucleotides are TGTGCCAGCAGCTTGAGTTTCAGGGACGAGCAGTACTTC.

This chain connects TRBV27 to TRBJ2-3; 12 bases map to TRBD2. V shed 6 bases and J 1 base; nucleotides not matched to a gene: 5. CDR3 length: 16 residues. Germline V gene sequence: CDR1 MNHEY, CDR2 SMNVEV (reference sequence). The CDR3 here is CASSTRLAGGTDTQYF. The CDR3 DNA sequence: TGTGCCAGCAGCACCAGACTAGCGGGGGGCACAGATACGCAGTATTTT.

This chain connects TRBV19 to TRBJ1-1; D call uncertain. The ends were cut back, 5 bases at V and 4 bases at J, with 23 bases in the middle. The CDR3 length is 17 residues. The germline CDR1 and CDR2 sequences are LNHDA and SQIVND (reference sequence). Here the CDR3 DNA reads TGTGCCAGTAGTCCCCGGACCCTTTGGAAGGGAGGCACTGAAGCTTTCTTT. It encodes CASSPRTLWKGGTEAFF.

This chain connects TRBV6-5 to TRBJ2-5; the D is unclear. The CDR3 extends over 13 amino acids. The V gene's germline CDR1 is MNHEY and CDR2 SVGAGI. With 7 bases removed from V and 7 bases from J, the gap between germline ends came to 16 bases. CDR3 in amino acids: CASTKPGSGTQYF. CDR3 in DNA: TGTGCCAGCACCAAACCCGGTTCGGGGACCCAGTACTTC.

This clone was observed once. The chain links TRBV27 to TRBJ2-6, with D possibly being TRBD2 (6 bases). V was clipped by 5 bases and J by 0 bases, with 17 bases between them. Germline V gene data show CDR1 as MNHEY and CDR2 as SMNVEV (reference sequence). The CDR3 is 18 residues long. The CDR3 bases are TGTGCCAGCAGTCCCCGGGGGTTTCCGAGCTCTGGGGCCAACGTCCTGACTTTC. Protein: CASSPRGFPSSGANVLTF.

Worth noting for this clone: This CDR3 is also generated by other DNA sequences in the sample. This chain connects TRBV20-1 to TRBJ2-5; no clear D gene. CDR3 length equals 9 residues. V was clipped by 3 bases and J by 5 bases, with 1 base between them. CDR1 is DFQATT and CDR2 is SNEGSKA in the germline V gene (reference sequence). CDR3 region: CSASETQYF. As DNA, the CDR3 is TGCAGTGCTAGCGAGACCCAGTACTTC.

The chain recombines TRBV28 with TRBJ1-1, with D possibly matching TRBD1 (5 bases). Germline V gene sequence: CDR1 MDHEN, CDR2 SYDVKM. This CDR3 contains 15 residues. Trimming stripped 3 bases from V and 1 base from J, with 12 bases between. CDR3 amino acids: CASSFWGGGNTEAFF. The CDR3 coding sequence is TGTGCCAGCAGTTTTTGGGGGGGTGGGAACACTGAAGCTTTCTTT.

CDR3 loop: CASTFGGGTDTQYF. DNA for the CDR3: TGCGCCAGCACATTCGGGGGAGGCACAGATACGCAGTATTTT. The chain is built from TRBV5-1 and TRBJ2-3; perhaps TRBD2 as D (6 bases). The CDR3 loop spans 14 amino acids. V was trimmed by 6 bases and J by 1 base, leaving 12 bases between them. The germline CDR1 and CDR2 sequences are SGHRS and YFSETQ.

This chain joins TRBV6-5 and TRBJ2-5, with 9 bases lining up with TRBD1. The CDR3 spans 14 residues. Trimming at V came to 6 bases and at J to 7 bases, leaving 9 bases not matched to a gene. Germline-derived CDR1 and CDR2 are MNHEY and SVGAGI. CDR3 amino acids: CASSRTGGFGTQYF. The CDR3 DNA is TGTGCCAGCAGCAGAACAGGGGGCTTTGGGACCCAGTACTTC.

J is TRBJ2-7 and V is TRBV2, with 7 nucleotides matching TRBD1. The CDR3 has 13 amino acids. V gave up 7 bases and J gave up 3 bases; unmatched junction bases: 6. In germline, CDR1 is SNHLY, CDR2 FYNNEI. In DNA form, the CDR3 reads TGTGCCAGCATGATCGACAGGGACTACGAGCAGTACTTC. It yields the protein CASMIDRDYEQYF. Complete variable domain (other parts from reference TRBV2 and TRBJ2-7): EPEVTQTPSHQVTQMGQEVILRCVPISNHLYFYWYRQILGQKVEFLVSFYNNEISEKSEIFDDQFSVERPDGSNFTLKIRSTKLEDSAMYFCASMIDRDYEQYFGPGTRLTVT.

The genes are TRBV4-1 and TRBJ2-7; 9 bases agree with TRBD1. V shed 3 bases and J 4 bases; nucleotides not matched to a gene: 13. The length of the CDR3 is 17 residues. CDR1 and CDR2 (germline): MGHRA, YSYEKL. The CDR3 is CASSQDSGTGSGYEQYF. The CDR3 DNA is TGCGCCAGCAGCCAGGATTCCGGGACAGGGTCCGGTTACGAGCAGTACTTC.

V is TRBV28 and J is TRBJ2-7, with a weak D call TRBD1 (6 bases). This CDR3 has 14 amino acids. Germline V gene data show CDR1 as MDHEN and CDR2 as SYDVKM. Trimming cost V 5 bases and J 3 bases, with 14 bases left between them. The CDR3 DNA sequence: TGTGCCAGCAGTGCCGGGACAACCGTCTACGAGCAGTACTTC. Residues: CASSAGTTVYEQYF. Variable domain in full (rest from reference TRBV28 and TRBJ2-7): DVKVTQSSRYLVKRTGEKVFLECVQDMDHENMFWYRQDPGLGLRLIYFSYDVKMKEKGDIPEGYSVSREKKERFSLILESASTNQTSMYLCASSAGTTVYEQYFGPGTRLTVT.